The 27 T cell receptor beta chains presented below share a single source sample, sequenced in a study of blood T cell repertoires in COVID-19. Measured with immunoSEQ multiplex PCR; TCRdb has only the in-frame clones, and not every one. The sample carries 95,000 to 150,000 clones, around nine tenths recorded once. The sequencing input was peripheral blood. These receptors were collected from a woman aged 45-65 years with active or convalescent COVID-19.

V and J are TRBV25-1 and TRBJ2-7; perhaps TRBD2 as D (5 bases). Deletions cut 5 bases from V and 3 bases from J, with 14 bases between. Germline V gene sequence: CDR1 MGHDK, CDR2 SYGVNS. This CDR3 contains 14 residues. Here the CDR3 DNA reads TGTGCCAGCAGTAGGGTGGGAGCTTTCTACGAGCAGTACTTC. Its protein is CASSRVGAFYEQYF.

The V gene is TRBV19, the J gene TRBJ1-1; 9 positions match TRBD1. The CDR3 has 14 residues. Per the germline V gene, CDR1 is LNHDA and CDR2 is SQIVND (reference sequence). The V segment lost 6 bases and the J segment 6 bases; nucleotides outside the gene matches: 8. Written as DNA, the CDR3 is TGTGCCAGTAGGGCGGGACAGGGAATTCCTGAAGCTTTCTTT. It is translated as CASRAGQGIPEAFF.

The rearrangement joins TRBV4-2 to TRBJ2-1; TRBD2 agrees at 10 bases. The CDR3 is made up of 15 amino acids. V was pared by 1 base and J by 10 bases, with 7 bases of the junction left unmatched. From germline, CDR1 is LGHNA and CDR2 YNFKEQ. CDR3 protein: CASSQAGLAVLEQFF. CDR3 DNA: TGTGCCAGCAGCCAAGCTGGACTAGCGGTCCTCGAGCAGTTCTTC.

J is TRBJ2-3 and V is TRBV7-8, with D unresolved. This CDR3 comprises 14 residues. Germline CDR1 and CDR2: SGHVS and FQNEAQ. V lost 2 bases to trimming and J lost 5 bases, with 11 bases between them. CDR3 residues: CASSLYFGGDTQYF. CDR3 in DNA: TGTGCCAGCAGCTTATATTTCGGTGGAGATACGCAGTATTTT.

The rearrangement joins TRBV5-1 to TRBJ2-3; tentative D call: TRBD2 (6 bases). The length of the CDR3 is 17 residues. Between the trimmed V and J ends, which lost 6 bases and 0 bases, there was a span of 20 bases. Per germline, CDR1 SGHRS and CDR2 YFSETQ. The CDR3 region has the DNA TGCGCCAGCACCCGTAGCGGCGGACTTTTGAGCACAGATACGCAGTATTTT. Amino acids: CASTRSGGLLSTDTQYF.

This clone was seen more than once but under ten times. CDR3 sequence reads: CASSLTGARNEQYF. The CDR3 nucleotides are TGTGCCAGCAGCTTGACAGGGGCTCGAAACGAGCAGTACTTC. J is TRBJ2-7 and V is TRBV5-4, with 7 positions matching TRBD1. The CDR3 extends over 14 amino acids. CDR1 is SGHNT, CDR2 YYREEE, per germline (reference sequence). The V gene end was trimmed by 1 base and the J gene end by 5 bases; junction bases not matched to a gene: 6.

This chain uses TRBV5-1 with TRBJ2-3; D call uncertain. Germline CDR1 reads SGHRS; CDR2 reads YFSETQ. The CDR3 has 14 residues. V was clipped by 1 base and J by 0 bases, with 6 bases between them. For the CDR3, the DNA is TGCGCCAGCAGCTTGTTAGCTAGCACAGATACGCAGTATTTT. Its translation is CASSLLASTDTQYF.

The genes are TRBV10-3 and TRBJ2-3; 11 nucleotides agree with TRBD2. The germline CDR1 and CDR2 sequences are ENHRY and SYGVKD. This CDR3 region has 17 residues. V lost 0 bases to trimming and J lost 3 bases; unmatched junction nucleotides: 5. The CDR3 protein is CAISESALAGVTDTQYF. The DNA of the CDR3 is TGTGCCATCAGTGAGTCCGCACTAGCGGGAGTTACAGATACGCAGTATTTT.

As DNA, the CDR3 is TGTGCCAGCAGCTCGAACCCACAGGGTAGCGAGCAGTACTTC. It specifies CASSSNPQGSEQYF. This rearrangement joins TRBV7-9 to TRBJ2-7; D is possibly TRBD1 (6 bases). The CDR3 loop spans 14 amino acids. V was shortened by 4 bases and J by 6 bases, with 16 bases between the two germline ends. Germline loops: CDR1 SEHNR, CDR2 FQNEAQ (reference sequence).

V gene TRBV6-1 combines with J gene TRBJ2-7; 8 positions agree with TRBD1. V shed 4 bases, J shed 2 bases, and the junction held 10 bases outside the gene matches. This CDR3 comprises 16 residues. CDR1 MNHNS and CDR2 SASEGT come from the germline V gene. CDR3 DNA: TGTGCCAGCAGTGTCTACGGACAGGGTGCTACCTACGAGCAGTACTTC. Amino acid sequence: CASSVYGQGATYEQYF.

The V gene is TRBV15, the J gene TRBJ2-7, with D possibly being TRBD1 (5 bases). Trimming took off 0 bases at V and 4 bases at J, with 10 bases between the two ends. This CDR3 is 14 amino acids long. Germline CDR1 reads LNHNV; CDR2 reads YYDKDF (reference sequence). CDR3 residues: CATSRDQGTYEQYF. The CDR3 nucleotides read TGTGCCACCAGCAGAGATCAGGGTACATACGAGCAGTACTTC.

The V call is TRBV4-1, the J call TRBJ2-1, with 14 bases fitting TRBD2. Trimming took 4 bases from V and 3 from J; bases not matched to a gene: 2. The CDR3 has 16 amino acids. In germline, CDR1 is MGHRA, CDR2 YSYEKL. CDR3 nucleotide sequence: TGCGCCAGCAGCCCTGGGACTAGCGGGAGCTACAATGAGCAGTTCTTC. Translating it yields CASSPGTSGSYNEQFF.

This clone came up a few times. V usage is TRBV30 and J usage is TRBJ1-6; D not certain. CDR1 and CDR2 from the germline V gene are GTSNPN and SVGIG (reference sequence). Deletions cut 5 bases from V and 8 bases from J, with 16 bases between. This CDR3 is 14 amino acids long. The CDR3: CAWGSGMEDSPLHF. In nucleotides, the CDR3 is TGTGCCTGGGGATCCGGGATGGAGGATTCACCCCTCCACTTT.

This clone was observed a handful of times. This chain links TRBV5-4 with TRBJ2-1; no clear D. This CDR3 has 11 residues. CDR1 is SGHNT and CDR2 is YYREEE in the germline V gene (reference sequence). V dropped 3 bases and J dropped 5 bases, with 3 bases sitting between them. CDR3 DNA: TGTGCCAGCAGCTCGGACAATGAGCAGTTCTTC. Amino acid sequence: CASSSDNEQFF.

In this sample, this clone turned up a few times. This chain joins TRBV28 and TRBJ1-2; tentative D call: TRBD1 (6 bases). V was clipped by 6 bases and J by 4 bases, with 15 bases between them. CDR1 is MDHEN, CDR2 SYDVKM, per germline. This CDR3 is built from 14 residues. CDR3 nucleotides: TGTGCCAGCAGCCCGGACAGCCCTTTCTATGGCTACACCTTC. Protein sequence: CASSPDSPFYGYTF.

The V gene is TRBV28, the J gene TRBJ1-4; TRBD1 matches at 10 bases. Looked up from germline, CDR1 is MDHEN and CDR2 is SYDVKM. The CDR3 loop spans 14 amino acids. Germline trimming cut 4 bases from V and 8 bases from J; bases unmatched to any gene: 4. CDR3 protein: CASSSGQGGEKLFF. In DNA, the CDR3 is TGTGCCAGCAGTTCAGGACAGGGGGGGGAAAAACTGTTTTTT.

The gene calls are TRBV2 and TRBJ2-3; 13 bases are a match to TRBD2. Germline V gene data show CDR1 as SNHLY and CDR2 as FYNNEI. With 7 bases clipped from V and 1 base from J, the junction kept 5 bases outside the gene matches. The CDR3 length is 16 residues. This chain's CDR3 is CASKGLAGLGTDTQYF. In nucleotides, the CDR3 is TGTGCCAGCAAGGGACTAGCGGGATTGGGCACAGATACGCAGTATTTT. Drawing the rest from reference TRBV2 and TRBJ2-3, the complete variable domain is EPEVTQTPSHQVTQMGQEVILRCVPISNHLYFYWYRQILGQKVEFLVSFYNNEISEKSEIFDDQFSVERPDGSNFTLKIRSTKLEDSAMYFCASKGLAGLGTDTQYFGPGTRLTVL.

J is TRBJ1-6 and V is TRBV6-4, with 7 bases aligning to TRBD1. This CDR3 spans 13 amino acids. Germline trimming cut 5 bases from V and 9 bases from J; bases unmatched to any gene: 4. Germline lookup yields CDR1 MRHNA and CDR2 SNTAGT. The CDR3 is CASSTTGTSPLHF. The CDR3 nucleotides are TGTGCCAGCAGTACGACAGGGACTTCACCCCTCCACTTT.

The chain couples TRBV14 to TRBJ2-7; TRBD1 is a possible D gene (7 bases). The CDR3 runs to 16 residues. Deletions cut 0 bases from V and 5 bases from J, with 17 bases between. Germline values: CDR1 SGHDN, CDR2 FVKESK. The CDR3 sequence: CASSQDWAGGFHEQYF. The DNA of the CDR3 is TGTGCCAGCAGCCAAGATTGGGCAGGGGGGTTCCACGAGCAGTACTTC.

This CDR3 is CASSPGLDPYEQYF. The CDR3 bases are TGCGCCAGCAGCCCGGGACTAGACCCCTACGAGCAGTACTTC. This sequence joins TRBV5-1 and TRBJ2-7; 8 bases match TRBD2. The CDR3 spans 14 residues. V gave up 4 bases and J gave up 2 bases; unmatched junction bases: 5. Per germline, CDR1 SGHRS and CDR2 YFSETQ. Combining the CDR3 with reference TRBV5-1 and TRBJ2-7 gives the whole variable domain KAGVTQTPRYLIKTRGQQVTLSCSPISGHRSVSWYQQTPGQGLQFLFEYFSETQRNKGNFPGRFSGRQFSNSRSEMNVSTLELGDSALYLCASSPGLDPYEQYFGPGTRLTVT.

The V gene is TRBV14, the J gene TRBJ2-2; D is possibly TRBD1 (6 bases). Germline assignment: CDR1 SGHDN and CDR2 FVKESK. CDR3 length: 15 residues. V lost 4 bases, J lost 4 bases, and 13 bases lay in between. The CDR3 loop is CASSPPGVATGELFF. The CDR3 region has the DNA TGTGCCAGCAGCCCGCCAGGGGTGGCCACCGGGGAGCTGTTTTTT. The full variable domain, its missing parts supplied by reference TRBV14 and TRBJ2-2, is EAGVTQFPSHSVIEKGQTVTLRCDPISGHDNLYWYRRVMGKEIKFLLHFVKESKQDESGMPNNRFLAERTGGTYSTLKVQPAELEDSGVYFCASSPPGVATGELFFGEGSRLTVL.

The chain couples TRBV15 to TRBJ1-2; D perhaps matches TRBD1 (5 bases). The V gene lost 3 bases and the J gene lost 3 bases, with 8 bases spanning the gap. Germline V CDR1 and CDR2: LNHNV, YYDKDF (reference sequence). This CDR3 spans 13 amino acids. DNA for the CDR3: TGTGCCACCAGCAGCCAGGGATACTATGGCTACACCTTC. It encodes CATSSQGYYGYTF. Supplemented by reference TRBV15 and TRBJ1-2, the full variable domain reads DAMVIQNPRYQVTQFGKPVTLSCSQTLNHNVMYWYQQKSSQAPKLLFHYYDKDFNNEADTPDNFQSRRPNTSFCFLDIRSPGLGDTAMYLCATSSQGYYGYTFGSGTRLTVV.

This clone was seen just once. The gene calls are TRBV6-2 or TRBV6-3 and TRBJ1-5; maybe TRBD1 (6 bases). Between the trimmed V and J ends, which lost 5 bases and 3 bases, there was a span of 11 bases. Germline CDR1 and CDR2: MNHEY and SVGEGT. CDR3 size: 14 residues. The CDR3 sequence is CASSRTVFNQPQHF. CDR3 sequence (DNA): TGTGCCAGCAGTCGGACAGTTTTCAATCAGCCCCAGCATTTT.

V is TRBV10-3 and J is TRBJ2-3; 9 bases map to TRBD2. The CDR3 is 16 residues long. The germline V gene encodes CDR1 ENHRY and CDR2 SYGVKD. The V segment lost 0 bases and the J segment 6 bases; nucleotides outside the gene matches: 7. The CDR3 here is CAISESTRAGGDTQYF. As DNA, the CDR3 is TGTGCCATCAGTGAGTCGACTCGGGCGGGAGGGGATACGCAGTATTTT.

The chain has TRBV7-6 and TRBJ2-7; 8 nucleotides align to TRBD1. Germline CDR1 SGHVS, CDR2 FNYEAQ. J was trimmed by 4 bases and V by 5 bases; bases with no gene match: 13. This CDR3 has 16 amino acids. The CDR3 region is CASSTRSGGHLYEQYF. DNA of the CDR3: TGTGCCAGCAGCACCCGTTCAGGGGGCCACCTTTACGAGCAGTACTTC.

V gene TRBV4-2 combines with J gene TRBJ2-1; 11 bases match TRBD2. CDR3 length equals 18 residues. Per germline, CDR1 LGHNA and CDR2 YNFKEQ. Trimming cost V 0 bases and J 10 bases; bases outside gene matches: 14. The CDR3 loop is CASSQDDVAGGLPWEQFF. Here the CDR3 DNA reads TGTGCCAGCAGCCAAGACGATGTAGCGGGAGGGCTCCCTTGGGAGCAGTTCTTC.

This chain connects TRBV9 to TRBJ2-1; 10 bases map to TRBD2. V was pared by 4 bases and J by 5 bases, with 15 bases of the junction left unmatched. The CDR3 totals 18 residues. CDR1 SGDLS and CDR2 YYNGEE come from the germline V gene. CDR3 in DNA: TGTGCCAGCAGCCCCAAGGGGTTTAGCGGGAGGAGGGACAATGAGCAGTTCTTC. This sequence encodes CASSPKGFSGRRDNEQFF.